This is a list of T cell receptor beta chains from one sample in a study of blood T cell repertoires in COVID-19. Sequencing was performed with immunoSEQ multiplex PCR; in TCRdb, only in-frame clones are kept and a portion is missing. The data contain over 130,000 clones, 85% to 90% of them singletons. Sample: peripheral blood. The receptors come from a woman of 80 years or more with acute or convalescent COVID-19. CDR3s include the opening cysteine and the closing phenylalanine or tryptophan. A D gene is named only where the DNA matches it firmly. The size field is filled for only some rows; it gives once, few, many or a size class.

abundance: .
j_gene: TRBJ2-7
v_gene: TRBV5-4
d_gene: TRBD2
CDR3nt: TGTGCCAGCAGCCCCCGGGGGGGGGAGCCCTACGAGCAGTACTTC
CDR3aa: CASSPRGGEPYEQYF

abundance: once
j_gene: TRBJ2-1
v_gene: TRBV2
d_gene: .
CDR3nt: TGTGCCAGCAGTGCCCTGGGACAAGCCTTCAATGAGCAGTTCTTC
CDR3aa: CASSALGQAFNEQFF

abundance: .
j_gene: TRBJ2-2
v_gene: TRBV6-5
d_gene: .
CDR3nt: TGTGCCAGCAGTTACTCGAACAGGAACACCGGGGAGCTGTTTTTT
CDR3aa: CASSYSNRNTGELFF

abundance: .
j_gene: TRBJ2-2
v_gene: TRBV5-1
d_gene: TRBD2
CDR3nt: TGCGCCAGCAGCTTCTTTAGCGGGGGGTCGTCCGGGGAGCTGTTTTTT
CDR3aa: CASSFFSGGSSGELFF

abundance: .
j_gene: TRBJ2-5
v_gene: TRBV18
d_gene: TRBD1
CDR3nt: TGTGCCAGCTCACCCTACTCGACAGGGGTTGGAGAGACCCAGTACTTC
CDR3aa: CASSPYSTGVGETQYF

abundance: .
j_gene: TRBJ1-2
v_gene: TRBV9
d_gene: TRBD1
CDR3nt: TGTGCCAGCAGCGTAGATAACAGGGGAAGTCTCAACTATGGCTACACCTTC
CDR3aa: CASSVDNRGSLNYGYTF

abundance: .
j_gene: TRBJ2-2
v_gene: TRBV5-1
d_gene: .
CDR3nt: TGCGCCAGCAGCTTGGTGGCCGGGTCGAACACCGGGGAGCTGTTTTTT
CDR3aa: CASSLVAGSNTGELFF

abundance: .
j_gene: TRBJ2-7
v_gene: TRBV5-6
d_gene: .
CDR3nt: TGTGCCAGCAGCCTCGGAAGCGTATCCTACGAGCAGTACTTC
CDR3aa: CASSLGSVSYEQYF

abundance: .
j_gene: TRBJ2-2
v_gene: TRBV19
d_gene: TRBD1
CDR3nt: TGTGCCACCCTCTGGGACAGGGCGACCGGGGAGCTGTTTTTT
CDR3aa: CATLWDRATGELFF

abundance: .
j_gene: TRBJ1-1
v_gene: TRBV29-1
d_gene: TRBD1
CDR3nt: TGCAGCGTGGGACAGGGACTGAACACTGAAGCTTTCTTT
CDR3aa: CSVGQGLNTEAFF

abundance: once
j_gene: TRBJ2-2
v_gene: TRBV5-4
d_gene: TRBD1
CDR3nt: TGTGCCAGCAGCTCCGACAGGGGGCGCGTCGGGGAGCTGTTTTTT
CDR3aa: CASSSDRGRVGELFF

abundance: once
j_gene: TRBJ1-1
v_gene: TRBV27
d_gene: .
CDR3nt: TGTGCCAGCAGTTTAAAGGACTGGACTGAAGCTTTCTTT
CDR3aa: CASSLKDWTEAFF

abundance: .
j_gene: TRBJ1-3
v_gene: TRBV7-2
d_gene: .
CDR3nt: TGTGCCAGCAGCCCCCAGGGGCCAGGCCACTCTGGAAACACCATATATTTT
CDR3aa: CASSPQGPGHSGNTIYF